A selection of T cell receptor beta chains follows, all from one sample in a study of blood T cell repertoires in COVID-19. Some clones are missing from TCRdb's copy, which holds only in-frame ones; the method was immunoSEQ multiplex PCR. The sample has about 100,000 clones, about 85% seen once. Sequencing input: peripheral blood. These receptor sequences come from a man aged 45-60 years with active or convalescent COVID-19. CDR3s include the opening cysteine and the closing phenylalanine or tryptophan. Fields, in order: clone size, V gene, J gene, D gene, CDR3 DNA, CDR3 protein. D genes are given only for firm matches. A clone size is listed for some rows: how often the clone was seen (once, few, many), or a class if it is expanded.

clone_size: -; v_call: TRBV11-3; j_call: TRBJ2-3; d_call: -; cdr3_nt: TGTGCCAGCAGCTTCGGAACGGGGAGCACAGATACGCAGTATTTT; cdr3_aa: CASSFGTGSTDTQYF
clone_size: once; v_call: TRBV5-8; j_call: TRBJ2-3; d_call: -; cdr3_nt: TGTGCCAGCAGCTTGGGGCAGGTCAGCACAGATACGCAGTATTTT; cdr3_aa: CASSLGQVSTDTQYF
clone_size: -; v_call: TRBV3-1/TRBV3-2; j_call: TRBJ2-5; d_call: -; cdr3_nt: TGTGCCAGCAGCCAGAAAAGGGGCTGGACCCAGTACTTC; cdr3_aa: CASSQKRGWTQYF
clone_size: -; v_call: TRBV28; j_call: TRBJ2-7; d_call: TRBD2; cdr3_nt: TGTGCCAGCAGGACTAGCGGGGTCTACGAGCAGTACTTC; cdr3_aa: CASRTSGVYEQYF
clone_size: -; v_call: TRBV25-1; j_call: TRBJ2-7; d_call: -; cdr3_nt: TGTGCCAGCAGTGAAACCTTGCGGGAAAATACCTACGAGCAGTACTTC; cdr3_aa: CASSETLRENTYEQYF
clone_size: -; v_call: TRBV9; j_call: TRBJ2-1; d_call: -; cdr3_nt: TGTGCCAGCAGCACGAGCGGGCCTACCTACAATGAGCAGTTCTTC; cdr3_aa: CASSTSGPTYNEQFF
clone_size: once; v_call: TRBV28; j_call: TRBJ1-2; d_call: -; cdr3_nt: TGTGCCAGCAGGCCCTTGGGGGCGGCTAACTATGGCTACACCTTC; cdr3_aa: CASRPLGAANYGYTF
clone_size: -; v_call: TRBV19; j_call: TRBJ2-7; d_call: -; cdr3_nt: TGTGCCAGTAGTATCGGGGCAGGAGGGTCCTACGAGCAGTACTTC; cdr3_aa: CASSIGAGGSYEQYF
clone_size: -; v_call: TRBV7-9; j_call: TRBJ2-7; d_call: -; cdr3_nt: TGTGCCAGCAGCTCATACGAGCAGTACTTC; cdr3_aa: CASSSYEQYF
clone_size: -; v_call: TRBV7-9; j_call: TRBJ1-2; d_call: -; cdr3_nt: TGTGCCAGCAGCAAAGGAGGTGGTGGCTACACCTTC; cdr3_aa: CASSKGGGGYTF
clone_size: -; v_call: TRBV7-2; j_call: TRBJ2-1; d_call: -; cdr3_nt: TGTGCCAGCAGCTTTGTAATAGGGGGCAATGAGCAGTTCTTC; cdr3_aa: CASSFVIGGNEQFF
clone_size: -; v_call: TRBV1; j_call: TRBJ1-2; d_call: -; cdr3_nt: TGCACCAGCAGCAGGGTCGAGGGCTATGGCTACACCTTC; cdr3_aa: CTSSRVEGYGYTF
clone_size: -; v_call: TRBV6-5; j_call: TRBJ2-7; d_call: TRBD1; cdr3_nt: TGTGCCAGCAGTACAACGGGACAGACCTACGAGCAGTACTTC; cdr3_aa: CASSTTGQTYEQYF
clone_size: -; v_call: TRBV5-1; j_call: TRBJ2-3; d_call: TRBD2; cdr3_nt: TGCGCCAGCAGCTTGGTTCCCGCGGGAGGGCCCTCAGATACGCAGTATTTT; cdr3_aa: CASSLVPAGGPSDTQYF
clone_size: once; v_call: TRBV28; j_call: TRBJ1-1; d_call: -; cdr3_nt: TGTGCCAGCAGTGGGGAGGTGGGCACTGAAGCTTTCTTT; cdr3_aa: CASSGEVGTEAFF
clone_size: -; v_call: TRBV14; j_call: TRBJ1-1; d_call: -; cdr3_nt: TGTGCCAGCAGCCTCCACACAGGCTCGAACACTGAAGCTTTCTTT; cdr3_aa: CASSLHTGSNTEAFF
clone_size: -; v_call: TRBV4-2; j_call: TRBJ2-7; d_call: -; cdr3_nt: TGTGCCAGCAGCCACGTAGGGGACAACCAATACGAGCAGTACTTC; cdr3_aa: CASSHVGDNQYEQYF
clone_size: -; v_call: TRBV3-1/TRBV3-2; j_call: TRBJ2-7; d_call: TRBD1; cdr3_nt: TGTGCCAGCAGCCAAAACCGGGACAGGGCCTACGAGCAGTACTTC; cdr3_aa: CASSQNRDRAYEQYF
clone_size: -; v_call: TRBV27; j_call: TRBJ2-7; d_call: -; cdr3_nt: TGTGCCAGCAGACCCGCCGCCGGGTTGAAGTACGAGCAGTACTTC; cdr3_aa: CASRPAAGLKYEQYF
clone_size: -; v_call: TRBV11-3; j_call: TRBJ2-1; d_call: TRBD2; cdr3_nt: TGTGCCAGCAGCGGACCTAGCGGGTGGTCCTCCGGTGAGCAGTTCTTC; cdr3_aa: CASSGPSGWSSGEQFF
clone_size: few; v_call: TRBV6-5; j_call: TRBJ1-2; d_call: TRBD1; cdr3_nt: TGTGCCAGCACTGGGACAGGGTTGGGTGGCTACACCTTC; cdr3_aa: CASTGTGLGGYTF
clone_size: -; v_call: TRBV7-9; j_call: TRBJ2-7; d_call: TRBD1; cdr3_nt: TGTGCCAGCAGCCCGGACAGGGGGCCCTACGAGCAGTACTTC; cdr3_aa: CASSPDRGPYEQYF
clone_size: -; v_call: TRBV12-3/TRBV12-4; j_call: TRBJ1-1; d_call: TRBD1; cdr3_nt: TGTGCCAGCAGTTTGGGACAGGTGAAAGGTTTCTTT; cdr3_aa: CASSLGQVKGFF
clone_size: few; v_call: TRBV5-6; j_call: TRBJ1-2; d_call: TRBD1; cdr3_nt: TGTGCCAGCAGGGGACAGGGATTTGACTATGGCTACACCTTC; cdr3_aa: CASRGQGFDYGYTF
clone_size: once; v_call: TRBV21-1; j_call: TRBJ1-4; d_call: -; cdr3_nt: TGTGCCAGCAGTGAGACAGGGATGGGAGCTAATGAAAAACTGTTTTTT; cdr3_aa: CASSETGMGANEKLFF
clone_size: -; v_call: TRBV11-3; j_call: TRBJ2-5; d_call: TRBD2; cdr3_nt: TGTGCCAGCAGCTTAGTGGGCCTAGCGGGGAGAGAGACCCAGTACTTC; cdr3_aa: CASSLVGLAGRETQYF
clone_size: -; v_call: TRBV28; j_call: TRBJ1-5; d_call: -; cdr3_nt: TGTGCCAGCAGGCGTGGTGGGGGGTCCGGCAATCAGCCCCAGCATTTT; cdr3_aa: CASRRGGGSGNQPQHF
clone_size: -; v_call: TRBV7-2; j_call: TRBJ2-5; d_call: -; cdr3_nt: TGTGCCAGCAGCCCTGCGGTGACGGGAGCCCAGTACTTC; cdr3_aa: CASSPAVTGAQYF
clone_size: -; v_call: TRBV7-6; j_call: TRBJ2-2; d_call: -; cdr3_nt: TGTGCCAGCAGCTTAGCGAGTAGCGGATCGAACACCGGGGAGCTGTTTTTT; cdr3_aa: CASSLASSGSNTGELFF
clone_size: -; v_call: TRBV18; j_call: TRBJ2-7; d_call: -; cdr3_nt: TGTGCCAGCTCACCACCCATCTCTATCTACGAGCAGTACTTC; cdr3_aa: CASSPPISIYEQYF
clone_size: -; v_call: TRBV10-2; j_call: TRBJ2-3; d_call: -; cdr3_nt: TGCGCCAGCAGTGACCAAGCGGGCGGGACAGATACGCAGTATTTT; cdr3_aa: CASSDQAGGTDTQYF
clone_size: -; v_call: TRBV19; j_call: TRBJ2-5; d_call: -; cdr3_nt: TGTGCCAGTAGTGTAACAGCTCAAGAGACCCAGTACTTC; cdr3_aa: CASSVTAQETQYF
clone_size: -; v_call: TRBV10-3; j_call: TRBJ1-1; d_call: -; cdr3_nt: TGTGCCATCAGTCGCACGGGATCGCAGTTCACTGAAGCTTTCTTT; cdr3_aa: CAISRTGSQFTEAFF
clone_size: -; v_call: TRBV11-2; j_call: TRBJ1-1; d_call: -; cdr3_nt: TGTGCCAGCAGCTTAGATCAGGGTCGGCCTGAAGCTTTCTTT; cdr3_aa: CASSLDQGRPEAFF
clone_size: -; v_call: TRBV9; j_call: TRBJ2-7; d_call: TRBD2; cdr3_nt: TGTGCCAGCAGCGCCCAAGCCACTAGCGTTGCCTACGAGCAGTACTTC; cdr3_aa: CASSAQATSVAYEQYF
clone_size: few; v_call: TRBV11-2; j_call: TRBJ1-3; d_call: -; cdr3_nt: TGTGCCAGCAGCCCGGGGGGAGACACCATATATTTT; cdr3_aa: CASSPGGDTIYF
clone_size: -; v_call: TRBV11-3; j_call: TRBJ2-2; d_call: TRBD2; cdr3_nt: TGTGCCAGCGGTGGGGGACTAGCGAGGTCCGGGGAGCTGTTTTTT; cdr3_aa: CASGGGLARSGELFF
clone_size: once; v_call: TRBV5-5; j_call: TRBJ2-1; d_call: TRBD1; cdr3_nt: TGTGCCAGCAGCTTGGCCTACAGGGGGGTCTATGAGCAGTTCTTC; cdr3_aa: CASSLAYRGVYEQFF
clone_size: -; v_call: TRBV6-5; j_call: TRBJ1-1; d_call: -; cdr3_nt: TGTGCCAGCTTCGGACATCCGTACACTGAAGCTTTCTTT; cdr3_aa: CASFGHPYTEAFF
clone_size: -; v_call: TRBV6-5; j_call: TRBJ1-6; d_call: -; cdr3_nt: TGTGCCAGCAGTTTATTTAATTCACCCCTCCACTTT; cdr3_aa: CASSLFNSPLHF
clone_size: -; v_call: TRBV29-1; j_call: TRBJ1-2; d_call: -; cdr3_nt: TGCAGCGTTGAGCGGGGGAGTACGGGAGGCTACACCTTC; cdr3_aa: CSVERGSTGGYTF
clone_size: -; v_call: TRBV2; j_call: TRBJ1-2; d_call: TRBD1; cdr3_nt: TGTGCCAGCACCCCACCGCCGGGGACAGGACATAACTATGGCTACACCTTC; cdr3_aa: CASTPPPGTGHNYGYTF
clone_size: few; v_call: TRBV19; j_call: TRBJ1-1; d_call: -; cdr3_nt: TGTGCCAGTAGTAAAGGCGGGACTGAAGCTTTCTTT; cdr3_aa: CASSKGGTEAFF
clone_size: -; v_call: TRBV3-1/TRBV3-2; j_call: TRBJ2-2; d_call: -; cdr3_nt: TGTGCCAGCAGGTACCGGGTCCTAACCGGGGAGCTGTTTTTT; cdr3_aa: CASRYRVLTGELFF
clone_size: -; v_call: TRBV7-8; j_call: TRBJ2-7; d_call: TRBD2; cdr3_nt: TGTGCCAGCAGAACAACTAGCGGGAGGCTTTACGAGCAGTACTTC; cdr3_aa: CASRTTSGRLYEQYF
clone_size: -; v_call: TRBV6-5; j_call: TRBJ2-2; d_call: -; cdr3_nt: TGTGCCAGCACCCCCAGGGTGTACGGCGGGGAGCTGTTTTTT; cdr3_aa: CASTPRVYGGELFF
clone_size: few; v_call: TRBV2; j_call: TRBJ2-1; d_call: TRBD2; cdr3_nt: TGTGCCAGCAAAGGTGGACTAGCGGGAACCCATGAGCAGTTCTTC; cdr3_aa: CASKGGLAGTHEQFF
clone_size: -; v_call: TRBV11-2; j_call: TRBJ1-1; d_call: -; cdr3_nt: TGTGCCAGCAGCTTAGAGGCGGGTAGGGGGACTGAAGCTTTCTTT; cdr3_aa: CASSLEAGRGTEAFF
clone_size: -; v_call: TRBV19; j_call: TRBJ2-7; d_call: TRBD1; cdr3_nt: TGTGCCAGTAGTGCTCCGGGACAGGATCCCTACGAGCAGTACTTC; cdr3_aa: CASSAPGQDPYEQYF
clone_size: -; v_call: TRBV6-4; j_call: TRBJ1-4; d_call: -; cdr3_nt: TGTGCCAGCAGTACGGAGGGAGGTGAAAAACTGTTTTTT; cdr3_aa: CASSTEGGEKLFF
clone_size: -; v_call: TRBV7-6; j_call: TRBJ2-7; d_call: TRBD2; cdr3_nt: TGTGCCAGCAGCTTTAAGGGAGGGCCTGGCCACGAGCAGTACTTC; cdr3_aa: CASSFKGGPGHEQYF
clone_size: -; v_call: TRBV3-1/TRBV3-2; j_call: TRBJ2-3; d_call: -; cdr3_nt: TGTGCCAGCAGCCAAAGGGGTCCCACGTATTTT; cdr3_aa: CASSQRGPTYF